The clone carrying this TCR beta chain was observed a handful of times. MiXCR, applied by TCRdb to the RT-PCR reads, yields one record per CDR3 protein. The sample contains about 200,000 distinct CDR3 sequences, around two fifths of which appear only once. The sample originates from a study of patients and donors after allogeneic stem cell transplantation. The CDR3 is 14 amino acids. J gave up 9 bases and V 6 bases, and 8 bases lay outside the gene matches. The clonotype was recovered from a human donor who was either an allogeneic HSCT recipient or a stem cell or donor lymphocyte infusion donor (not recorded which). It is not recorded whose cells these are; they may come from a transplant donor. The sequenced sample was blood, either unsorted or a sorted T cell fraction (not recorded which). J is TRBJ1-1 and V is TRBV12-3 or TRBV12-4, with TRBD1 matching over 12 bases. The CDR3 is CASSPGQGALKAFF. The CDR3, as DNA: TGTGCCAGCAGCCCGGGACAGGGGGCGTTGAAAGCTTTCTTT.